Below, 8 T cell receptor beta chains from the same sample are listed, as sequenced in a study of graft-versus-host responses after intestinal transplantation. The method was immunoSEQ multiplex PCR; TCRdb's version includes in-frame clones alone and lacks a portion of them. The sample has 65,000 to 90,000 clones, approximately 88% seen once; the top ten hold around 2.5%. The antigens for these receptors are not known. Specimen: unstimulated CD8+ T cells sorted from spleen or lymph node cells, collected before intestinal transplant. The receptors derive from a human donor who received an intestinal transplant.

This rearrangement joins TRBV9 to TRBJ2-7; D is possibly TRBD2 (5 bases). The V end lost 3 bases, the J end lost 0 bases, and 10 bases lay between the germline ends. Germline V gene lookup returns CDR1 SGDLS and CDR2 YYNGEE. The CDR3 consists of 14 residues. CDR3 region: CASSGMGSSYEQYF. In DNA form, the CDR3 reads TGTGCCAGCAGCGGCATGGGGAGCTCCTACGAGCAGTACTTC. The variable domain in full, with the rest retrieved from reference TRBV9 and TRBJ2-7, is DSGVTQTPKHLITATGQRVTLRCSPRSGDLSVYWYQQSLDQGLQFLIQYYNGEERAKGNILERFSAQQFPDLHSELNLSSLELGDSALYFCASSGMGSSYEQYFGPGTRLTVT.

The chain has TRBV5-5 and TRBJ1-1; TRBD1 aligns across 7 bases. The J segment lost 4 bases and the V segment lost 3 bases, leaving 12 bases of the junction unmatched. CDR1 and CDR2 from the germline V gene are SGHKS and YYEKEE (reference sequence). This CDR3 is 16 amino acids long. This chain's CDR3 is CASSYRDSFSSTEAFF. The CDR3 coding sequence is TGTGCCAGCAGCTACCGGGACAGCTTCTCAAGCACTGAAGCTTTCTTT.

The chain carries TRBV5-1 and TRBJ2-1; weak D call: TRBD1 (5 bases). There are 14 residues in the CDR3. Trimming stripped 0 bases from V and 9 bases from J, with 13 bases between. CDR1 is SGHRS, CDR2 YFSETQ, per germline. The CDR3 bases are TGCGCCAGCAGCTTGGGGTCAGGTAGGGGTGAGCAGTTCTTC. Protein sequence: CASSLGSGRGEQFF.

The table lists this clone with a count of one. The rearrangement uses TRBV28 and TRBJ2-7, with 7 bases fitting TRBD2. From germline, CDR1 is MDHEN and CDR2 SYDVKM. CDR3 size: 15 residues. The trim removed 6 bases at V and 2 bases at J, leaving 10 bases unmatched. The CDR3 spells CASSEIRDYAYEQYF. As DNA, the CDR3 is TGTGCCAGCAGCGAAATTCGGGACTATGCCTACGAGCAGTACTTC.

This chain links TRBV9 with TRBJ1-2, with TRBD1 matching 8 bases. In germline, CDR1 is SGDLS, CDR2 YYNGEE. The CDR3 loop spans 18 amino acids. V gave up 0 bases and J gave up 5 bases; unmatched junction bases: 15. The CDR3 region has the DNA TGTGCCAGCAGCGTAGCTCCTTGGGGGGGCGACAGGGGATATGGCTACACCTTC. This translates into CASSVAPWGGDRGYGYTF.

The rearrangement uses TRBV30 and TRBJ1-5, with 12 positions matching TRBD1. The CDR3 consists of 15 residues. The junction had 3 bases not matched to a gene; V was cut back by 1 base and J by 5 bases. Germline V gene lookup returns CDR1 GTSNPN and CDR2 SVGIG (reference sequence). CDR3 sequence reads: CAWSAGQGAHQPQHF. CDR3 sequence (DNA): TGTGCCTGGAGTGCGGGACAGGGGGCACATCAGCCCCAGCATTTT.

The chain joins TRBV9 to TRBJ2-2, with D uncertain. CDR1 is SGDLS, CDR2 YYNGEE, per germline. The CDR3 totals 12 residues. V lost 3 bases, J lost 3 bases, and 3 bases lay in between. The CDR3: CASSDYTGELFF. The CDR3 DNA reads TGTGCCAGCAGCGACTACACCGGGGAGCTGTTTTTT.

The V and J genes are TRBV6-1 and TRBJ2-5, with D hard to call. Trimming pared 1 base from V and 5 bases from J, leaving 11 bases between. The CDR3 sequence is 14 residues long. The V gene's germline CDR1 is MNHNS and CDR2 SASEGT. In DNA, the CDR3 is TGTGCCAGCAGTGAAGTGCTGGGCACGGAGACCCAGTACTTC. This gives the protein CASSEVLGTETQYF.